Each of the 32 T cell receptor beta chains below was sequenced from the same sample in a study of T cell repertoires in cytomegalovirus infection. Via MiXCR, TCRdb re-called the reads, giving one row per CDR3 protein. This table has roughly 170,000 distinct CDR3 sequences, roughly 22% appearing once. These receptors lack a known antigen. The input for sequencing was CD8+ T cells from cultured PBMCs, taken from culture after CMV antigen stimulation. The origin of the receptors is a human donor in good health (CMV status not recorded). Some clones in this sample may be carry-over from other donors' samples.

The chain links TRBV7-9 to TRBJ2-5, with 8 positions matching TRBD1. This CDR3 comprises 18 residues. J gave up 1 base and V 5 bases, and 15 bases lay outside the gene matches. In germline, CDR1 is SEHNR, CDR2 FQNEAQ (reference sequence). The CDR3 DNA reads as TGTGCCAGCAGCGCGTCGACAGGGGCGATTCCTCCCCAAGAGACCCAGTACTTC. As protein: CASSASTGAIPPQETQYF.

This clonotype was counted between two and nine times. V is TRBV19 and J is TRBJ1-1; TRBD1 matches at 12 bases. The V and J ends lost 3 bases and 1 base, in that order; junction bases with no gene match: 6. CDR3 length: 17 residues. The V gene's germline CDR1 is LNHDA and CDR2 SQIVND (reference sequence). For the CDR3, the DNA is TGTGCCAGTAGTATTTTTGGGACAGGGGGCCCGAACACTGAAGCTTTCTTT. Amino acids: CASSIFGTGGPNTEAFF.

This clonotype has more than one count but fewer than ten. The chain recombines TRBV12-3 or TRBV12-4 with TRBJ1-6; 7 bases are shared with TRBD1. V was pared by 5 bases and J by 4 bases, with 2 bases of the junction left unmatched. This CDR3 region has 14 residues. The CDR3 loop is CASSKGQYNSPLHF. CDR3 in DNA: TGTGCCAGCAGTAAGGGACAGTATAATTCACCCCTCCACTTT.

In DNA form, the CDR3 reads TGTGCCAGCAGTTTAGGGGGACTAGCGGGGAGCACAGATACGCAGTATTTT. This translates into CASSLGGLAGSTDTQYF. The V gene is TRBV12-3 or TRBV12-4, the J gene TRBJ2-3, with 13 positions matching TRBD2. The CDR3 is 17 amino acids. The junction had 1 base not matched to a gene; V was cut back by 1 base and J by 0 bases.

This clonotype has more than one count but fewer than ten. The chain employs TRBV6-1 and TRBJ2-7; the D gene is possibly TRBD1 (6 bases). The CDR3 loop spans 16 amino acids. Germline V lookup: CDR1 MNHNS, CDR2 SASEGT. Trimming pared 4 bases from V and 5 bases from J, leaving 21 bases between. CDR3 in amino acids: CASSGPLWDTVDEQYF. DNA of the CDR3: TGTGCCAGCAGTGGGCCCCTTTGGGACACCGTGGACGAGCAGTACTTC.

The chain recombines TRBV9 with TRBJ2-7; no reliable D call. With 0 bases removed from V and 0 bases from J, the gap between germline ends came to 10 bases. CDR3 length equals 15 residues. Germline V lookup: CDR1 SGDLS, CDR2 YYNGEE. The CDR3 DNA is TGTGCCAGCAGCGTAGCAGTTGGGGTCTCCTACGAGCAGTACTTC. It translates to CASSVAVGVSYEQYF.

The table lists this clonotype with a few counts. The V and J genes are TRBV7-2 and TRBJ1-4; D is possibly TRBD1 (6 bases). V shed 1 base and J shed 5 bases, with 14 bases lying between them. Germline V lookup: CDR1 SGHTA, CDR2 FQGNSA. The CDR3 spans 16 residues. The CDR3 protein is CASSLDGQGPNEKLFF. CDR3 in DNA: TGTGCCAGCAGCTTAGACGGTCAGGGGCCGAATGAAAAACTGTTTTTT. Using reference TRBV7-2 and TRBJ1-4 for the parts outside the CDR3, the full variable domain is GAGVSQSPSNKVTEKGKDVELRCDPISGHTALYWYRQSLGQGLEFLIYFQGNSAPDKSGLPSDRFSAERTGGSVSTLTIQRTQQEDSAVYLCASSLDGQGPNEKLFFGSGTQLSVL.

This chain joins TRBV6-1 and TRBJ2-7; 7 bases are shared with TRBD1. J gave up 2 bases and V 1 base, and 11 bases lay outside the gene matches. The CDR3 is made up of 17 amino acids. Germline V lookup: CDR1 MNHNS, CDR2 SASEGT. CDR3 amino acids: CASSEGPGTVGAYEQYF. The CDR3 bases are TGTGCCAGCAGTGAAGGACCCGGGACAGTAGGGGCCTACGAGCAGTACTTC.

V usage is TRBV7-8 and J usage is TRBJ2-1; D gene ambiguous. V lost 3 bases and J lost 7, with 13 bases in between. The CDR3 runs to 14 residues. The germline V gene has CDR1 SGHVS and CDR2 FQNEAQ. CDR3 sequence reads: CASSFQAGNNEQFF. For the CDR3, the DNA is TGTGCCAGCAGCTTTCAGGCTGGTAATAATGAGCAGTTCTTC.

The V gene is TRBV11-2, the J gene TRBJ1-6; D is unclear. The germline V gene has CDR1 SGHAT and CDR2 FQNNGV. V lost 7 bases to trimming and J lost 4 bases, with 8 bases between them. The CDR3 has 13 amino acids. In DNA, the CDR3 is TGTGCCAGCAACTCACCTTATAATTCACCCCTCCACTTT. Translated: CASNSPYNSPLHF.

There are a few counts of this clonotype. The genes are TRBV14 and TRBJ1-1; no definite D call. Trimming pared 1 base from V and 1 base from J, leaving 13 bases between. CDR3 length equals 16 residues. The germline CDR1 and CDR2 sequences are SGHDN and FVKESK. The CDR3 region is CASSQGPSGKNTEAFF. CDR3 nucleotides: TGTGCCAGCAGCCAAGGACCCTCTGGGAAGAACACTGAAGCTTTCTTT.

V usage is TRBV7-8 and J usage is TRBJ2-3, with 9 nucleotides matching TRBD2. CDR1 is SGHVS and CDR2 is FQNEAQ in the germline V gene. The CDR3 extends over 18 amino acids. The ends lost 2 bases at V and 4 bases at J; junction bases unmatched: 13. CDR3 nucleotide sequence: TGTGCCAGCAGCTTACCGGATGGAGGCGGGGGGGCACCAGATACGCAGTATTTT. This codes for CASSLPDGGGGAPDTQYF.

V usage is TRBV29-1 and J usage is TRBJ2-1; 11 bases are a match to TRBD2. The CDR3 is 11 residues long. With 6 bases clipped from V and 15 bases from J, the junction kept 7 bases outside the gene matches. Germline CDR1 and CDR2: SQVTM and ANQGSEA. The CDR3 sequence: CSVRTSGGTFF. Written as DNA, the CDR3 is TGCAGCGTACGAACTAGCGGGGGTACGTTCTTC.

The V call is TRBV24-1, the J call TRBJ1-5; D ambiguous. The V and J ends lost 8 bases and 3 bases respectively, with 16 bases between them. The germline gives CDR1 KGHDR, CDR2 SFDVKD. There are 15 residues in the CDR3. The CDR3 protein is CATTDGIQHNQPQHF. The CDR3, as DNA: TGTGCCACCACCGACGGGATCCAACACAATCAGCCCCAGCATTTT.

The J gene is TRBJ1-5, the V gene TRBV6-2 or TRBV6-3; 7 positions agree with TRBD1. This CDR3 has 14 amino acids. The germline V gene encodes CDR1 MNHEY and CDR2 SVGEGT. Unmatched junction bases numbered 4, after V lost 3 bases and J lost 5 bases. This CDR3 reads CASSYRTGDQPQHF. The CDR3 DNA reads TGTGCCAGCAGTTATCGGACAGGTGATCAGCCCCAGCATTTT.

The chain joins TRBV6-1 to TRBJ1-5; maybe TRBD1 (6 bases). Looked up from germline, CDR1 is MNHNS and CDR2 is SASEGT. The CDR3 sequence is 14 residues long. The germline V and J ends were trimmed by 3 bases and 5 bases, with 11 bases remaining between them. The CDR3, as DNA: TGTGCCAGCAGTGAGAGGTCAGGGGATCAGCCCCAGCATTTT. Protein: CASSERSGDQPQHF.

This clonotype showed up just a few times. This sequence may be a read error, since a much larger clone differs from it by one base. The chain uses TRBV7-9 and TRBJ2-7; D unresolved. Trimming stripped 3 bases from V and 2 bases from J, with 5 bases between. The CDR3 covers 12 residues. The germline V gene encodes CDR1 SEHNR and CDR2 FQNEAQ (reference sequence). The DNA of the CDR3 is TGTGCCAGCAGCTTTACCCCCTACGAGCAGTACTTC. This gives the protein CASSFTPYEQYF.

The CDR3 reads CASSLRSRNTGELFF. The CDR3 region has the DNA TGTGCCAGCAGTTTAAGGTCACGGAACACCGGGGAGCTGTTTTTT. V and J are TRBV28 and TRBJ2-2, with D uncertain. Trimming shortened V by 2 bases and J by 1 base, and 8 bases separated the two germline ends. Germline V gene data show CDR1 as MDHEN and CDR2 as SYDVKM. The CDR3 spans 15 residues.

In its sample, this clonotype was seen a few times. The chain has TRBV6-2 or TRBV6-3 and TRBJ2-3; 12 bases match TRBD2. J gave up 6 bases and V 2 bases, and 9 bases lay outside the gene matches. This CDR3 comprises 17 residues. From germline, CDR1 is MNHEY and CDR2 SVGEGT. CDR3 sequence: CASSYPASGGAADTQYF. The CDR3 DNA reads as TGTGCCAGCAGTTACCCGGCTAGCGGGGGGGCAGCGGATACGCAGTATTTT.

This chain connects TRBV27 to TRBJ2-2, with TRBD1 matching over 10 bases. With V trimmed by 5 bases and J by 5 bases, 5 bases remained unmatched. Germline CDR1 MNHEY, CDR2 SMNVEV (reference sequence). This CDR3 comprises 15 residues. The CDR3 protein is CASSDRGRGTGELFF. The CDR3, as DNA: TGTGCCAGCAGTGACAGGGGGCGCGGTACCGGGGAGCTGTTTTTT.

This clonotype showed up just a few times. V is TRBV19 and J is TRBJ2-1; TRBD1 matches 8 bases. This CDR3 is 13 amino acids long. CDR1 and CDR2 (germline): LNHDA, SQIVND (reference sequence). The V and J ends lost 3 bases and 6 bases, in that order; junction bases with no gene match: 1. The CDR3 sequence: CASSIGQGNEQFF. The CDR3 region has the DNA TGTGCCAGTAGTATTGGACAGGGCAATGAGCAGTTCTTC.

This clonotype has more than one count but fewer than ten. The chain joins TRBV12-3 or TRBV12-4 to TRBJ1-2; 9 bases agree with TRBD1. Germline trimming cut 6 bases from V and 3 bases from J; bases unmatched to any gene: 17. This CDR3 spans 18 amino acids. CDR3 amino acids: CASRVSGTGSFKDYGYTF. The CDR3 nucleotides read TGTGCCAGCAGAGTATCCGGGACAGGGAGTTTCAAGGACTATGGCTACACCTTC.

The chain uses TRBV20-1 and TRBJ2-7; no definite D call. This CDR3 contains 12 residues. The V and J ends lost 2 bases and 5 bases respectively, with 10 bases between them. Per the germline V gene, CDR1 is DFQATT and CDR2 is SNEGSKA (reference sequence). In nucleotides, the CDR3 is TGCAGTGCTAGAAAAGGTCATGACGAGCAGTACTTC. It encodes CSARKGHDEQYF.

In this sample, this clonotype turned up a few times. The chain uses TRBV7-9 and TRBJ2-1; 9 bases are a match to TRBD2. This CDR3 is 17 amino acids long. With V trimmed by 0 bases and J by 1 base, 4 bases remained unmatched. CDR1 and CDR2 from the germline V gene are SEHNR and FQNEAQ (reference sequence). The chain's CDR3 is CASSLAGAGGSYNEQFF. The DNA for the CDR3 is TGTGCCAGCAGCTTAGCGGGAGCGGGGGGATCCTACAATGAGCAGTTCTTC.

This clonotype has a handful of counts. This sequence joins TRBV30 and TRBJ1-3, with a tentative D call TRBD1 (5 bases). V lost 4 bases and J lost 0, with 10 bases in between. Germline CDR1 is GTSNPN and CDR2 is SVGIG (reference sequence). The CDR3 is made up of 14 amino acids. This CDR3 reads CAWTGTSSGNTIYF. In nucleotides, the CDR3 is TGTGCCTGGACAGGGACCAGCTCTGGAAACACCATATATTTT.

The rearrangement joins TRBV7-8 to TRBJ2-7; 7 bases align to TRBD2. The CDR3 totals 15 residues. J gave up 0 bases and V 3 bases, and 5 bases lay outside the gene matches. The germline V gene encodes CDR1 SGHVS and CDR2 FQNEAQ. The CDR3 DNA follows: TGTGCCAGCAGCTTCCATCGGGACTACTCCTACGAGCAGTACTTC. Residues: CASSFHRDYSYEQYF.

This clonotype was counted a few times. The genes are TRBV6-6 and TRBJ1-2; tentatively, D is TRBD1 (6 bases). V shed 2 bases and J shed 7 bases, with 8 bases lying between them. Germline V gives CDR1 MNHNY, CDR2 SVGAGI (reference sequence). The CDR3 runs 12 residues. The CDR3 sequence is CASSYEGGGYTF. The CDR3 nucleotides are TGTGCCAGCAGTTACGAGGGGGGTGGCTACACCTTC.

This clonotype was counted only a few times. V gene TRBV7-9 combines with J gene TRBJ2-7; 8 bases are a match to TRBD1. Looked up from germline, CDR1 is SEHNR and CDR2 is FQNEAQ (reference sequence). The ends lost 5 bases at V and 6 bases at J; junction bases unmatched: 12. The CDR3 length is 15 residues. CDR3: CASSLIGTGAREQYF. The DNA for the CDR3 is TGTGCCAGCAGCCTTATCGGGACAGGCGCGCGCGAGCAGTACTTC. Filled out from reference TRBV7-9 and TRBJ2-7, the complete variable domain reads DTGVSQNPRHKITKRGQNVTFRCDPISEHNRLYWYRQTLGQGPEFLTYFQNEAQLEKSRLLSDRFSAERPKGSFSTLEIQRTEQGDSAMYLCASSLIGTGAREQYFGPGTRLTVT.

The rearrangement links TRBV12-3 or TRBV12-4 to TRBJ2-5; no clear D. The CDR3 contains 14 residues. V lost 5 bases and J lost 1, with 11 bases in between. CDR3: CASSPGPVQETQYF. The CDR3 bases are TGTGCCAGCAGTCCGGGCCCCGTCCAAGAGACCCAGTACTTC.

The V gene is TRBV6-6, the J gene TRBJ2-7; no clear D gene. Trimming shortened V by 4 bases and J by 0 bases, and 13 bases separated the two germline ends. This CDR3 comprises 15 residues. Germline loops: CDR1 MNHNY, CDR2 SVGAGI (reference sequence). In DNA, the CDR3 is TGTGCCAGCAGTTCCCCGGACGGGTACTCCTACGAGCAGTACTTC. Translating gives CASSSPDGYSYEQYF.

Written as DNA, the CDR3 is TGCAGCATAGACCGGAACACTGAAGCTTTCTTT. Amino acids: CSIDRNTEAFF. The rearrangement uses TRBV29-1 and TRBJ1-1; D call uncertain. Trimming removed 8 bases at V and 1 base at J, with 8 bases between. The CDR3 consists of 11 residues. In germline, CDR1 is SQVTM, CDR2 ANQGSEA.

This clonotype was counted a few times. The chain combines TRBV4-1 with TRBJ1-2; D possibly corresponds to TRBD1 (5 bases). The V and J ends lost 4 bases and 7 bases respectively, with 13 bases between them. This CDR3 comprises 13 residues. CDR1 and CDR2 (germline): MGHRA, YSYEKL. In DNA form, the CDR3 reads TGCGCCAGCAGCCTAGCAGGGAAGTTTGGCTACACCTTC. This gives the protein CASSLAGKFGYTF.